This passage covers 5 T cell receptor beta chains from one sample sequenced in a study of metastatic and nonmetastatic thyroid tumors. Every patient was untreated before thyroid surgery. With MiXCR, TCRdb reprocessed the PCR reads. Of 33,000 or so clones listed, roughly 7.1% are singletons. The sequenced material came from blood. Receptors originate from a female donor with papillary thyroid cancer or a benign thyroid nodule (not recorded which). Some clones in this sample may be carry-over from other donors' samples.

This clone has ten or more counts. The gene calls are TRBV6-2 or TRBV6-3 and TRBJ2-7; TRBD1 matches at 10 bases. The CDR3 is 16 amino acids. Germline V gene sequence: CDR1 MNHEY, CDR2 SVGEGT. The trim removed 2 bases at V and 3 bases at J, leaving 7 bases unmatched. The CDR3 loop reads CASSYERRTGGYEQYF. CDR3 coding DNA: TGTGCCAGCAGTTACGAGCGAAGGACAGGGGGCTACGAGCAGTACTTC.

This clone was counted ten times or more. This rearrangement joins TRBV20-1 to TRBJ1-6; perhaps TRBD1 as D (5 bases). The V end was cut by 0 bases, the J end by 4 bases, with 13 bases between. CDR1 and CDR2 from the germline V gene are DFQATT and SNEGSKA (reference sequence). The CDR3 contains 16 residues. DNA for the CDR3: TGCAGTGCTAGAGATCTAGGGAGGGGATATAATTCACCCCTCCACTTT. Translated, it gives CSARDLGRGYNSPLHF.

This clone was seen ten or more times. The V and J genes are TRBV20-1 and TRBJ2-3; D is uncertain. CDR3 length: 13 amino acids. CDR1 is DFQATT, CDR2 SNEGSKA, per germline (reference sequence). Deletions cut 3 bases from V and 5 bases from J, with 12 bases between. In nucleotides, the CDR3 is TGCAGTGCTAGGTGGAGATTTGAAGATACGCAGTATTTT. It codes for CSARWRFEDTQYF.

This clone was counted between two and nine times. This may be a read error: a much more frequent sequence differs by one nucleotide. The rearrangement joins TRBV6-2 or TRBV6-3 to TRBJ2-3; 10 bases map to TRBD2. Germline CDR1 MNHEY, CDR2 SVGEGT. V shed 5 bases and J 2 bases; nucleotides not matched to a gene: 4. The CDR3 sequence is 15 residues long. CDR3: CASSLGLAATDTQYF. The CDR3 DNA follows: TGTGCCAGCAGTCTCGGACTAGCGGCCACAGATACGCAGTATTTT.

This clone was seen ten or more times. J is TRBJ1-1 and V is TRBV12-3 or TRBV12-4; D may be TRBD1 (5 bases). Trimming removed 7 bases from V and 5 bases from J, with 14 bases in between. The CDR3 has 13 residues. The CDR3 DNA reads TGTGCCAGCACCGGGGGGTTGTGGACTGAAGCTTTCTTT. Its translation is CASTGGLWTEAFF.